These 17 T cell receptor beta chains came from one sample sequenced in a study of identical twins. TCRdb re-called the 5' RACE reads through MiXCR, storing one row per CDR3 protein. The sample lists some 730,000 distinct CDR3 sequences, 15% to 20% occurring once. The same data also went into a second study, on T cells expressing NK-cell markers.

The specimen sequenced was PBMCs. The source is a woman younger than 30 in good health.

This clonotype was seen many times. The chain carries TRBV12-3 or TRBV12-4 and TRBJ2-1; 7 bases align to TRBD1. After removal of 7 bases from V and 2 bases from J, the junction contained 5 bases not matched to a gene. CDR3 length: 14 amino acids. Here the CDR3 DNA reads TGTGCCAGCACCCAGGGGACAGCCTACAATGAGCAGTTCTTC. The encoded protein is CASTQGTAYNEQFF.

This clonotype was seen more than once but under ten times. The chain joins TRBV19 to TRBJ1-2; 9 nucleotides match TRBD1. Germline-derived CDR1 and CDR2 are LNHDA and SQIVND (reference sequence). The CDR3 totals 13 residues. Germline trimming cut 7 bases from V and 8 bases from J; bases unmatched to any gene: 8. This chain's CDR3 is CASIPTGGEGYTF. As DNA, the CDR3 is TGTGCCAGTATCCCGACAGGGGGTGAAGGCTACACCTTC. Full variable domain (outside the CDR3, taken from reference TRBV19 and TRBJ1-2): DGGITQSPKYLFRKEGQNVTLSCEQNLNHDAMYWYRQDPGQGLRLIYYSQIVNDFQKGDIAEGYSVSREKKESFPLTVTSAQKNPTAFYLCASIPTGGEGYTFGSGTRLTVV.

This clonotype has only a few counts. V gene TRBV5-1 combines with J gene TRBJ2-5; D possibly corresponds to TRBD2 (6 bases). Germline assignment: CDR1 SGHRS and CDR2 YFSETQ. Trimming took off 3 bases at V and 1 base at J, with 19 bases between the two ends. The CDR3 length is 17 residues. The chain's CDR3 is CASSSRRGGLTQETQYF. The DNA for the CDR3 is TGCGCCAGCAGCTCTCGAAGGGGAGGACTTACCCAAGAGACCCAGTACTTC.

The V gene is TRBV3-1, the J gene TRBJ1-1, with D perhaps TRBD1 (6 bases). The CDR3 is 14 amino acids. The V and J ends lost 5 bases and 10 bases respectively, with 20 bases between them. Germline V gene sequence: CDR1 LGHDT, CDR2 YNNKEL (reference sequence). DNA of the CDR3: TGTGCCAGCAGCTTATCCGTACAGGGCGTGCGAGCTTTCTTT. This translates into CASSLSVQGVRAFF.

This clonotype has just a few counts. V and J are TRBV5-1 and TRBJ1-2, with D possibly matching TRBD1 (5 bases). Germline CDR1 is SGHRS and CDR2 is YFSETQ. The CDR3 is 14 residues long. The germline V and J ends were trimmed by 0 bases and 6 bases, with 12 bases remaining between them. CDR3 residues: CASSLGRGEDGYTF. In DNA, the CDR3 is TGCGCCAGCAGCTTGGGCCGAGGGGAGGATGGCTACACCTTC. The full variable domain, with the rest looked up from reference TRBV5-1 and TRBJ1-2, is KAGVTQTPRYLIKTRGQQVTLSCSPISGHRSVSWYQQTPGQGLQFLFEYFSETQRNKGNFPGRFSGRQFSNSRSEMNVSTLELGDSALYLCASSLGRGEDGYTFGSGTRLTVV.

In regard to this clonotype: Given a much more abundant clone one base away, this may be a read error. The V call is TRBV5-1, the J call TRBJ2-1; 8 nucleotides line up with TRBD2. V trimming: 0 bases; J trimming: 6 bases; junction bases outside the gene matches: 2. Germline V gene lookup returns CDR1 SGHRS and CDR2 YFSETQ. The CDR3 contains 14 residues. CDR3 nucleotides: TGCGCCAGCAGCTTGGTAGCGGGACCCAATGAGCAGTTCTTC. Its protein is CASSLVAGPNEQFF. Filled out from reference TRBV5-1 and TRBJ2-1, the complete variable domain reads KAGVTQTPRYLIKTRGQQVTLSCSPISGHRSVSWYQQTPGQGLQFLFEYFSETQRNKGNFPGRFSGRQFSNSRSEMNVSTLELGDSALYLCASSLVAGPNEQFFGPGTRLTVL.

The rearrangement joins TRBV27 to TRBJ2-7, with 13 bases fitting TRBD2. CDR1 and CDR2 from the germline V gene are MNHEY and SMNVEV (reference sequence). CDR3 length: 15 residues. The junction had 10 bases not matched to a gene; V was cut back by 7 bases and J by 7 bases. CDR3 sequence: CASTLLAGGPGEQYF. For the CDR3, the DNA is TGTGCCAGCACCCTACTAGCGGGAGGGCCGGGGGAGCAGTACTTC.

The chain joins TRBV12-3 or TRBV12-4 to TRBJ2-7, with a tentative D call TRBD2 (7 bases). This CDR3 contains 16 residues. V was pared by 4 bases and J by 0 bases, with 16 bases between. The CDR3 sequence: CASSSNREGHSYEQYF. The DNA for the CDR3 is TGTGCCAGCAGTTCGAACAGGGAGGGTCACTCCTACGAGCAGTACTTC.

The sample holds many counts of this clonotype. V and J are TRBV12-3 or TRBV12-4 and TRBJ1-1; D unclear. With 5 bases removed from V and 1 base from J, the gap between germline ends came to 8 bases. This CDR3 contains 13 residues. DNA for the CDR3: TGTGCCAGCAGTAAGATCGAGAACACTGAAGCTTTCTTT. Its translation: CASSKIENTEAFF.

This clonotype appeared a few times. The genes are TRBV6-1 and TRBJ1-4; maybe TRBD1 (6 bases). Germline V lookup: CDR1 MNHNS, CDR2 SASEGT. This CDR3 has 16 amino acids. V gave up 4 bases and J gave up 8 bases, with 20 bases separating them. In DNA form, the CDR3 reads TGTGCCAGCAGTGGTAACTACAGGGAGGTATGGGAAAAACTGTTTTTT. It encodes CASSGNYREVWEKLFF.

CDR3 in amino acids: CASSPFGGSSYEQYF. CDR3 bases: TGCGCCAGCAGCCCCTTTGGGGGCAGCTCCTACGAGCAGTACTTC. This chain connects TRBV4-3 to TRBJ2-7; a possible D gene is TRBD1 (6 bases). CDR1 LGHNA and CDR2 YSLEER come from the germline V gene. The CDR3 consists of 15 residues. V was clipped by 4 bases and J by 0 bases, with 13 bases between them.

The chain is built from TRBV10-3 and TRBJ2-7; 9 bases match TRBD2. CDR1 and CDR2 (germline): ENHRY, SYGVKD. CDR3 length: 15 residues. The V and J ends lost 2 bases and 5 bases, in that order; junction bases with no gene match: 7. The CDR3 DNA reads TGTGCCATCAGTGAGAGGGCGGGAGGGATCCACGAGCAGTACTTC. Encoded protein: CAISERAGGIHEQYF.

This chain joins TRBV12-3 or TRBV12-4 and TRBJ1-6; D is unclear. Trimming took off 3 bases at V and 8 bases at J, with 11 bases between the two ends. This CDR3 contains 14 residues. CDR3 residues: CASSFIPGDSPLHF. As DNA, the CDR3 is TGTGCCAGCAGTTTCATTCCGGGAGATTCACCCCTCCACTTT.

This chain links TRBV12-3 or TRBV12-4 with TRBJ2-7; D remains ambiguous. Trimming took 2 bases from V and 4 from J, leaving 9 bases between them. CDR3 length: 13 residues. The CDR3 DNA follows: TGTGCCAGCAGTTTAAATCTACCTTACGAGCAGTACTTC. As protein: CASSLNLPYEQYF.

In this sample, this clonotype turned up a few times. The chain carries TRBV20-1 and TRBJ1-6; TRBD1 aligns across 7 bases. CDR3 length: 15 residues. Germline assignment: CDR1 DFQATT and CDR2 SNEGSKA (reference sequence). V shed 3 bases, J shed 7 bases, and the junction held 9 bases outside the gene matches. The chain's CDR3 is CSASRGQLGNSPLHF. The CDR3 DNA follows: TGCAGTGCTAGCCGGGGACAGTTGGGAAATTCACCCCTCCACTTT.

This sequence joins TRBV19 and TRBJ1-5; a possible D gene is TRBD1 (5 bases). This CDR3 is built from 11 residues. Trimming left V 10 bases short and J 10 bases short, with 14 bases between. Germline-derived CDR1 and CDR2 are LNHDA and SQIVND (reference sequence). The CDR3 here is CATWGIGPQHF. The DNA of the CDR3 is TGTGCCACCTGGGGGATCGGTCCCCAGCATTTT.

The chain has TRBV5-1 and TRBJ2-1; weak D call: TRBD2 (6 bases). The CDR3 consists of 13 residues. Germline CDR1 is SGHRS and CDR2 is YFSETQ. Between the trimmed V and J ends, which lost 1 base and 6 bases, there was a span of 8 bases. CDR3 protein: CASSLMTSNEQFF. CDR3 nucleotides: TGCGCCAGCAGCTTGATGACTAGCAATGAGCAGTTCTTC.